This T cell receptor (beta chain) was captured in a study of shared clonotypes between healthy human individuals. Approximately 270 ng DNA, roughly 27,000 T cell genomes, went into unsorted PBMC replicate PCRs. Ten immunoSEQ deep assay plates were used to sequence the DNA of unsorted PBMCs. Sequencing was performed with immunoSEQ multiplex PCR; in TCRdb, only in-frame clones are kept and a portion is missing. The sample carries about 490,000 clones, approximately 78% recorded once. The germline V gene has CDR1 MNHNS and CDR2 SASEGT. The CDR3 covers 13 residues. V dropped 10 bases and J dropped 2 bases, with 12 bases sitting between them.

The clonotype comes from a woman aged 40 to 50 in good health. Some clones in this sample may be carry-over from other donors' samples. The rearrangement links TRBV6-1 to TRBJ1-5; no definite D call. The specimen was PBMCs. The DNA of the CDR3 is TGTGCCACCGGAAAGGAAGGCAATCAGCCCCAGCATTTT. Protein product: CATGKEGNQPQHF.